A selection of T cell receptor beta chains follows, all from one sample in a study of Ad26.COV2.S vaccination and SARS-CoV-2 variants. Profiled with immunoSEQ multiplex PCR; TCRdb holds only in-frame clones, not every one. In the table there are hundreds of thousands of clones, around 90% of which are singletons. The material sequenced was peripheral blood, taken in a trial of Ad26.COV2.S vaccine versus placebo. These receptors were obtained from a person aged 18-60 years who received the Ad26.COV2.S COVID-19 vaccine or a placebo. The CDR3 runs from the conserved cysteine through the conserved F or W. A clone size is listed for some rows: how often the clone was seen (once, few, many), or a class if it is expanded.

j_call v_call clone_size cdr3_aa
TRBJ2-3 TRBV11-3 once CASSPDSFTDTQYF
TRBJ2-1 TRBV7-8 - CASSFRTTLNWFNEQFF
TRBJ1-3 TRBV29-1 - CSVAWYQGDTISGNTIYF
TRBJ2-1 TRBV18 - CASSPNSEQFF
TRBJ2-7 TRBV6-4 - CASSDWSLGYEQYF
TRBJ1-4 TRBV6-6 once CASRRFGGSIEKLFF
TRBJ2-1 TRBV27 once CASSLGDGGYNEQFF
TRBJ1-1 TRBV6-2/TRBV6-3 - CASSYWGSTEAFF
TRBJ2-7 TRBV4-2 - CASSPRREPAYEQYF
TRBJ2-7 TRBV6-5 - CASSYSLLAESYEQYF
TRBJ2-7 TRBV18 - CASSRSTSGGTQDEQYF
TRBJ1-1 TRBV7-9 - CASSLEPNPAFF
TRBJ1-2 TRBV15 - CATSRDMSYGYTF
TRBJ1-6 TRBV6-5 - CASSASGTDNSPLHF
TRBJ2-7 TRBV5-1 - CASSFPQPGQYYEQYF
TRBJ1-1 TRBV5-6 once CASSANYGRNTEAFF
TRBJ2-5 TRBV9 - CASSPQPIGETQYF
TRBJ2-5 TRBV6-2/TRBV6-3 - CASSYRLERGRRETQYF
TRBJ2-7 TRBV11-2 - CASSTLRGNYVKQYF
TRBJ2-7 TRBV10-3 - CANEPGLGSPYEQYF
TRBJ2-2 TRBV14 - CASSPGYPKTGELFF
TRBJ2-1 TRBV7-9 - CASSLDAAGGNEQFF